This T cell receptor (beta chain) was identified during a study of cytomegalovirus exposure and HLA in healthy donors. Regarding the study as a whole: The authors later found most CMV-associated TCR beta chains appeared HLA-restricted.

The primer mix had 60 Vbeta and 13 Jbeta primers. Method: immunoSEQ multiplex PCR; TCRdb's copy keeps in-frame clones and lacks some. Here the sample spans around 120,000 clones, around 81% being singletons. As regards this clone: Its antigen is undetermined.

The CDR3 sequence is 13 residues long. Germline V lookup: CDR1 SGDLS, CDR2 YYNGEE. V was shortened by 4 bases and J by 6 bases, with 12 bases between the two germline ends. V usage is TRBV9 and J usage is TRBJ2-3; D gene unclear. Sequenced: PBMCs. The sequence was collected from a man between 18 and 29 years old in good health and CMV-seronegative. Here the CDR3 DNA reads TGTGCCAGCAGCTCGGGTGGCCGCGATACGCAGTATTTT. Amino acids: CASSSGGRDTQYF.